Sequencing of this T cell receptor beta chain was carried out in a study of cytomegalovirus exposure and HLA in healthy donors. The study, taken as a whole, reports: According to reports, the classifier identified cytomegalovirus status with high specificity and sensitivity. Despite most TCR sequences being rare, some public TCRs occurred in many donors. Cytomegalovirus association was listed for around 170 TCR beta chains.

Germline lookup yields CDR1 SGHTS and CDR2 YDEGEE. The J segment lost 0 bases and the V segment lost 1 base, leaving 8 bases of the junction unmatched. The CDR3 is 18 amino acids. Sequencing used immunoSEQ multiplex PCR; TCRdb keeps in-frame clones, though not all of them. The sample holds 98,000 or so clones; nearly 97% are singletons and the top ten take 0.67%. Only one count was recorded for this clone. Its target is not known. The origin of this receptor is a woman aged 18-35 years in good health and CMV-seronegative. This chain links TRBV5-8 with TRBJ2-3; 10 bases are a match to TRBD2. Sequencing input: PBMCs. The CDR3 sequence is CASSLTSGASISTDTQYF. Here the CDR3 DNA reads TGTGCCAGCAGCTTGACTAGCGGGGCTTCAATAAGCACAGATACGCAGTATTTT.